This T cell receptor (beta chain) was observed in a study of shared clonotypes between healthy human individuals (dated by TCRdb to the early 2020s). Regarding the study in general: The cohort included a few men and a couple of women between 18 and 49 years of age. Leukapheresis yielded between about 0.9 and 9.5 billion PBMCs per donor. Libraries were prepared and TCR repertoires were sequenced by different laboratories using diverse techniques, in order to increase sequencing depth and limit assay-specific biases. For each donor, three plates each were used for CD4 naive and CD4 memory, two plates were used for CD8 naive, and one plate was used for CD8 memory. To estimate repertoire size and how much clonotype sharing occurs between individuals, the study deeply sequenced the blood TCR repertoires of five healthy adults.

Healthy HIV-negative adults with no recently reported acute infections or vaccinations were included as donors. Only Caucasian adults living in Nashville, Tennessee, USA were represented among the donors. CD4+ T cells were enriched through magnetic negative selection, after which naive cells were positively selected on CD45RA and the remaining negative fraction served as the memory subset. Blood was collected by leukapheresis, and PBMCs were isolated by Ficoll-Histopaque density gradient centrifugation and then cryopreserved in liquid nitrogen vapor phase. Analytical flow cytometry was used to check the purity and quantity of each magnetically sorted T cell population. Genomic DNA was isolated from each sorted fraction and quantified by UV absorbance on a Nanodrop 2000c. Using the deep immunoSEQ assay, multiplex PCR amplified TCR CDR3 regions from genomic DNA. Extracted genomic DNA from each cell subset was spread evenly across all wells of several immunoSEQ 96-well plates, with each plate serving as a replicate. For sorted subsets, about 200 ng genomic DNA, equal to some 28,000 T cell genomes, was loaded into each replicate PCR. Purified libraries were quantified with a Qubit 3.0 fluorometer, sized on a Bioanalyzer 2100, and re-quantified with the KAPA Library Quantification kit. Every immunoSEQ 96-well plate was sequenced on a separate single-read 150-cycle Illumina NextSeq 550 flow cell. As for the authors' bioinformatics: The immunoSEQ output contained only junctional sequences without quality scores, so filtering could not match that applied to full-length reads. To assign V/J genes and CDR3, sequences were annotated using PyIR, a Python wrapper for IgBLAST v1.9, with IMGT germline references. Reads with weak V/J assignments (E-value above 1e-6), missing CDR3, stop codons, out-of-frame junctions, or ambiguous translated residues were removed. V3J clonotypes were defined as sequences sharing the same inferred V gene, J gene, and CDR3 amino acid sequence. The percentage overlap between two repertoires was calculated by dividing the number of shared unique clonotypes by the size of the smaller repertoire. Repertoire richness was assessed with RTK rarefaction, the Chao1 estimator, and Recon v2.1 estimates of unobserved clonotypes. Generation probabilities were computed with OLGA for all TCRbeta clonotypes obtained by the gDNA method from a handful of donors. Sourced from immuneACCESS, this table was stored by TCRdb with only in-frame sequences that have V and J called. A share of the clones is absent; for the studies checked, an unresolved V gene accounts for under half, and the remainder has no known explanation. V and J calls and clone size are those listed in that table; D and trimming were worked out from the DNA. The sample table lists under 2,500,000 clones, more than 90% of them with a count of one. Around 0.13% of the sample goes to the ten largest clones.

What the authors observed across the whole study: Sampling was restricted to blood, and TCR repertoires in tissue are likely to differ from TCR repertoires in blood. Incomplete sequencing was indicated by rarefaction of sorted-subset datasets, despite the large sequencing depth. Compared with non-shared clonotypes, the clonotypes found in all four sorted-subset donors had higher generation probabilities. Across four donors, approximately 4.9% of naive CD4, approximately 3.5% of naive CD8, under 2.5% of memory CD4, and over 0.35% of memory CD8 clonotypes were shared. Based on pairwise subsampling, the degree of clonotype sharing among donors was expected to be affected by sequencing depth. The genetic and exposure-history diversity represented was limited by the small number of donors. Naive subsets generally had larger estimated clonotype richness than memory subsets did.

To note about this clone: This receptor's antigen is unknown. No much larger clone exists at a distance of one base, and base qualities are not known.

There are 13 amino acids in the CDR3, from cysteine to phenylalanine inclusive. The retained sequence is limited to the CDR3, 39 bases, with the frame set at the first base. V ends up 6 bases short and J 6 bases short, with an unmatched junction base count of 3. Per the germline V gene, MNHNS is the CDR1 and SASEGT is the CDR2. The receptor comes from a man younger than 35 in good health. What was sequenced was naive CD4+ T cells sorted from blood. What the cell subset or site label conveys for this sample: CD45RA+ positively selected. The receptor chain draws on TRBV6-1 and TRBJ2-2, and 8 junctional nucleotides match TRBD2. The DNA reads TGTGCCAGCAGAGAACTAGCGGCCGGGGAGCTGTTTTTT. Its amino acids are CASRELAAGELFF.